A selection of T cell receptor beta chains follows, all from one sample in a study of response to subunit inactivated influenza vaccine. TCRdb called the RT-PCR reads again in MiXCR, with one record for every CDR3 protein. The data contain about 530,000 distinct CDR3 sequences, around 11% of them singletons. This sample comprised PBMCs from blood, obtained on the day of vaccination. Receptors were obtained from a man aged 45 to 65 who received an inactivated influenza vaccine. CDR3s include the opening cysteine and the closing phenylalanine or tryptophan. Fields, in order: clone size, V gene, D gene, J gene, CDR3 DNA, CDR3 protein. D genes are given only for firm matches. Rows may omit the clone size; those that give it use once, few, many or a size class.

many,TRBV5-1,TRBD1,TRBJ2-1,TGCGCCAGCAGCTTCCGGGACAGCTACAATGAGCAGTTCTTC,CASSFRDSYNEQFF
few,TRBV29-1,-,TRBJ2-5,TGCAGCGTTGAAGCAGGGGTAGAGACCCAGTACTTC,CSVEAGVETQYF
few,TRBV4-2,-,TRBJ2-1,TGTGCCAGCAGCCAGGGGGGGGGCGGCTGGGTCGAGCAGTTCTTC,CASSQGGGGWVEQFF
few,TRBV24-1,TRBD1,TRBJ2-2,TGTGCCACCAGTGATTCAGGGGGGAACACCGGGGAGCTGTTTTTT,CATSDSGGNTGELFF
-,TRBV7-2,-,TRBJ2-2,TGTGCCAGCAGCTTTCCTAGGAGGGGGCCTAGGCACGGGGAGCTGTTTTTT,CASSFPRRGPRHGELFF
-,TRBV28,TRBD1,TRBJ2-7,TGTGCCAGCCGGGACAGGGTCAACGAGCAGTACTTC,CASRDRVNEQYF
-,TRBV19,-,TRBJ2-3,TGTGCCAGTAGTGACCCCCTCCCAGATACGCAGTATTTT,CASSDPLPDTQYF
-,TRBV24-1,-,TRBJ1-1,TGTGCCACCAGTGATTTTCAGGGTGAAGCTTTCTTT,CATSDFQGEAFF
-,TRBV28,TRBD2,TRBJ2-5,TGTGCCAGCGGTTTACCCTCCTCGGGGGGTTGGGAGACCCAGTACTTC,CASGLPSSGGWETQYF
few,TRBV6-2/TRBV6-3,-,TRBJ2-3,TGTGCCAGCAGTTATTGGCAGGGGACAGATACGCAGTATTTT,CASSYWQGTDTQYF
-,TRBV15,TRBD2,TRBJ2-1,TGTGCCACCAGCAGGACCGGGACTAGGAAAAGCAATGAGCAGCTCTTC,CATSRTGTRKSNEQLF
-,TRBV7-9,-,TRBJ2-7,TGTGCCAGCAGCCCGAAGACCAGACTAACCGACGAGCAGTACTTC,CASSPKTRLTDEQYF
few,TRBV11-2,TRBD2,TRBJ2-1,TGTGCCAGCAGCTTGAGACTAGCGGGGGTCTGGAACAATGAGCAGTTCTTC,CASSLRLAGVWNNEQFF
few,TRBV10-3,-,TRBJ2-3,TGTGCCATCAGTGAGTCTCTCTCGTACACAGATACGCAGTATTTT,CAISESLSYTDTQYF
-,TRBV20-1,TRBD1,TRBJ2-3,TGCAGTGCTGACGTGGGGACAGACACAGATACGCAGTATTTT,CSADVGTDTDTQYF
-,TRBV5-1,-,TRBJ1-1,TGCGCCAGCAGCGCCGGGGCCGGGGCTGAAGCTTTCTTT,CASSAGAGAEAFF
-,TRBV5-6,-,TRBJ1-2,TGTGCCAGCAGCTTGAAAGGGACTAACTATGGCTACACCTTC,CASSLKGTNYGYTF
few,TRBV15,TRBD2,TRBJ2-7,TGTGCCACCAGCAGAGATCTGCTAGCGGGAGGCTACGAGCAGTACTTC,CATSRDLLAGGYEQYF
-,TRBV5-1,-,TRBJ1-1,TGCGCCAGCAGCTCCGGAGGGGGTACCACTGAAGCTTTCTTT,CASSSGGGTTEAFF
few,TRBV27,-,TRBJ2-7,TGTGCCAGCAGTTTATCAGGGTTCAACGAGCAGTACTTC,CASSLSGFNEQYF
-,TRBV30,-,TRBJ1-2,TGTGCCTGGAGTGGGTCCTATGGCTACACCTTC,CAWSGSYGYTF
few,TRBV6-1,TRBD2,TRBJ2-2,TGTGCCAGCACAACAGCCCCTGGACTAGCGGGAGGGATCGGGGAGCTGTTTTTT,CASTTAPGLAGGIGELFF
-,TRBV30,-,TRBJ2-7,TGTGCCTGGAGTGTTGGGTACGAGCAGTACTTC,CAWSVGYEQYF
-,TRBV4-1,-,TRBJ2-2,TGCGCCAGCAGCCCCGGAGGGGAGGTGGGGTACACCGGGGAGCTGTTTTTT,CASSPGGEVGYTGELFF
-,TRBV4-1,-,TRBJ2-3,TGCGCCAGCAGCCAAAAAACGGGAGAAACGCAGTATTTT,CASSQKTGETQYF
many,TRBV27,-,TRBJ2-2,TGTGCCAGCAGACTGCTACCCAGGGGGGTGGGGACCGGGGAGCTGTTTTTT,CASRLLPRGVGTGELFF
-,TRBV7-3,-,TRBJ2-1,TGTGCCAGCAGCTTATCGTCCGGGGTTGAGCAGTTCTTC,CASSLSSGVEQFF
few,TRBV5-1,TRBD1,TRBJ1-1,TGCGCCAGCAGCTTGCGGGGCCCGGGACAGCTACTGAACACTGAAGCTTTCTTT,CASSLRGPGQLLNTEAFF
few,TRBV15,TRBD2,TRBJ2-5,TGTGCCACCAGCAGAGATCGGCTAGCGGGAGGGATTTGGAAGACCCAGTACTTC,CATSRDRLAGGIWKTQYF
many,TRBV2,-,TRBJ2-3,TGTGCCAGCAGTGATGGTCAGGGGAAAGATACGCAGTATTTT,CASSDGQGKDTQYF
many,TRBV27,TRBD2,TRBJ2-7,TGTGCCAGCAGTTTGTCTAGCGGCCCTTCCTACGAGCAGTACTTC,CASSLSSGPSYEQYF
-,TRBV7-2,TRBD2,TRBJ2-1,TGTGCCAGCAGCTTAGGGCTAGCGGGAGGGCCGGCCTACAATGAGCAGTTCTTC,CASSLGLAGGPAYNEQFF
few,TRBV20-1,-,TRBJ1-2,TGCAGTGCCCGGACCTTGGGGACCCTCTATGGCTACACCTTC,CSARTLGTLYGYTF
-,TRBV28,TRBD2,TRBJ2-2,TGTGCCAGCAGTTTCCGGGCTAGCGGGGGGCGGCTGTTTTTT,CASSFRASGGRLFF
many,TRBV12-3/TRBV12-4,-,TRBJ2-1,TGTGCCAGCAGAGACAGGTCCGCCTCCTACAATGAGCAGTTCTTC,CASRDRSASYNEQFF
few,TRBV9,TRBD2,TRBJ2-3,TGTGCCAGCAGCGTAGTTGGCGGGAGGGCTGGAGATACGCAGTATTTT,CASSVVGGRAGDTQYF
few,TRBV7-9,TRBD2,TRBJ2-3,TGTGCCAGCACCAGTCCGGGACTAGTTGTAGATACGCAGTATTTT,CASTSPGLVVDTQYF
many,TRBV14,TRBD1,TRBJ2-7,TGTGCCAGCAGCCCCCCCCGGACAGGGGTGGACGAGCAGTACTTC,CASSPPRTGVDEQYF
many,TRBV10-3,-,TRBJ2-3,TGTGCCATCAGTGAGGCTACAGGTCACAGCACAGATACGCAGTATTTT,CAISEATGHSTDTQYF
few,TRBV6-5,-,TRBJ2-7,TGTGCCAGCAGTTACAGGGGGGGTCCCTACGAGCAGTACTTC,CASSYRGGPYEQYF
-,TRBV4-3,-,TRBJ2-1,TGCGCCAGCAGCCAAGATTATGGTCCAAGCTCCTACAATGAGCAGTTCTTC,CASSQDYGPSSYNEQFF
few,TRBV7-2,-,TRBJ2-7,TGTGCCAGCAGCTTAACTAGGAACGAGCAGTACTTC,CASSLTRNEQYF